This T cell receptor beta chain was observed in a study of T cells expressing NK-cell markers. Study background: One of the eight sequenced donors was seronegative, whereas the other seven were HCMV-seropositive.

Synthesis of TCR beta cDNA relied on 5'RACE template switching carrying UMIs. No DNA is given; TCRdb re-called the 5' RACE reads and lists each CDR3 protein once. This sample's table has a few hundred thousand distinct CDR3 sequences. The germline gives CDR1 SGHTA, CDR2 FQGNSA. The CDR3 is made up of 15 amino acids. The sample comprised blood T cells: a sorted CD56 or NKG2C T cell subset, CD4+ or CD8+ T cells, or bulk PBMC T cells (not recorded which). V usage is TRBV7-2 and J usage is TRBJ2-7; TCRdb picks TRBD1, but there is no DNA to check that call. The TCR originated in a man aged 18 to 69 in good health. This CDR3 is CASSPRGARGYEQYF.